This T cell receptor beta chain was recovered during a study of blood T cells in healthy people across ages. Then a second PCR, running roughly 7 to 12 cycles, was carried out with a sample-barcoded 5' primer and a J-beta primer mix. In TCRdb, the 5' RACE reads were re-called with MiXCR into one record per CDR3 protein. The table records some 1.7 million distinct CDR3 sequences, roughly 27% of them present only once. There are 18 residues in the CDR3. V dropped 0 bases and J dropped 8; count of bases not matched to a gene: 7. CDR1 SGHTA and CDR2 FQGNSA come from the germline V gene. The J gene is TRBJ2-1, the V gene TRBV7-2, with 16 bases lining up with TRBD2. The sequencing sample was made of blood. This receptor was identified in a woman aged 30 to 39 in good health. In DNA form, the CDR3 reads TGTGCCAGCAGCTTAGCGCCGGGACTAGCGGGAGGGGGCCATGAGCAGTTCTTC. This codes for CASSLAPGLAGGGHEQFF.